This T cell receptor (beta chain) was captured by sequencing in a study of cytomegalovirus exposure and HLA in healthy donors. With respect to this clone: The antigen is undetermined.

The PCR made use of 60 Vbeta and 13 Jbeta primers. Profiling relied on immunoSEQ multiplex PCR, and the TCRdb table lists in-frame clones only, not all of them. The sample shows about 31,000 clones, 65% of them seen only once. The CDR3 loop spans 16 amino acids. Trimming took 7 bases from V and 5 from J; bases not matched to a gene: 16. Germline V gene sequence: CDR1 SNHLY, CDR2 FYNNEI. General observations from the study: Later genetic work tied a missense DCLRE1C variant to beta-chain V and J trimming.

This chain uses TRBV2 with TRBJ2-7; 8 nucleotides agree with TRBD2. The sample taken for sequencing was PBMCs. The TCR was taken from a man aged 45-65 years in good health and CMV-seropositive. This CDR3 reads CASNPLRGDKGHEQYF. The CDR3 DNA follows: TGTGCCAGCAATCCCTTGCGGGGGGATAAAGGCCACGAGCAGTACTTC.